The 3 T cell receptor beta chains below were found in one sample sequenced in a study of technical replicates of blood from a handful of donors. This table comes from immunoSEQ multiplex PCR, and its TCRdb copy is limited to in-frame clones, with some not included. The repertoire holds about 83,000 clones, with about 91% as singletons. The sequencing sample was made of T cells isolated from PBMCs. These TCRs come from a human donor in good health.

This rearrangement joins TRBV19 to TRBJ1-5, with a weak D call TRBD1 (5 bases). Germline V CDR1 and CDR2: LNHDA, SQIVND (reference sequence). The CDR3 consists of 17 residues. V was clipped by 4 bases and J by 4 bases, with 20 bases between them. CDR3 in DNA: TGTGCCAGTAGTAGTCCCCCGGGGGGACTTCTTAATCAGCCCCAGCATTTT. Amino acid sequence: CASSSPPGGLLNQPQHF.

This clone appeared once. The chain joins TRBV5-1 to TRBJ2-7; D uncertain. CDR3 length: 11 amino acids. V lost 1 base and J lost 3, with 2 bases in between. Germline V lookup: CDR1 SGHRS, CDR2 YFSETQ. CDR3 protein: CASSLYYEQYF. The CDR3 DNA follows: TGCGCCAGCAGCTTGTACTACGAGCAGTACTTC.

Here the CDR3 reads CASSPLPLRNTEAFF. Here the CDR3 DNA reads TGTGCCAGCTCACCACTCCCCCTCAGGAACACTGAAGCTTTCTTT. This rearrangement joins TRBV18 to TRBJ1-1; unclear D gene. Germline CDR1 is KGHSH and CDR2 is LQKENI. The length of the CDR3 is 15 residues. V was trimmed by 1 base and J by 1 base, leaving 10 bases between them.